The 3 T cell receptor beta chains below come from one sample, sequenced in a study of T cells after yellow fever vaccination. TCRdb analysed the 5' RACE reads with MiXCR anew, one entry per CDR3 protein. The sample lists about 240,000 distinct CDR3 sequences, less than 8.5% seen once, with approximately 0.85% in the top ten. The sequencing here drew on CD4+ T cells sorted from PBMCs, taken 15 days after the yellow fever booster vaccination. Source of these receptors: a man younger than 45 who received the YFV17D yellow fever vaccine.

The sample holds a few counts of this clonotype. The chain recombines TRBV3-1 with TRBJ2-7, with D tentatively TRBD1 (6 bases). The CDR3 length is 16 residues. The V and J ends lost 0 bases and 6 bases respectively, with 18 bases between them. The V gene's germline CDR1 is LGHDT and CDR2 YNNKEL (reference sequence). The CDR3 nucleotides read TGTGCCAGCAGCCAAGAGGTGGCAGGGGATCGGGTCGAGCAGTACTTC. Translation: CASSQEVAGDRVEQYF.

The sample holds a few counts of this clonotype. The V gene is TRBV5-6, the J gene TRBJ2-5; TRBD1 aligns across 7 bases. The length of the CDR3 is 15 residues. Germline V CDR1 and CDR2: SGHDT, YYEEEE. V shed 1 base, J shed 1 base, and the junction held 4 bases outside the gene matches. The CDR3 DNA is TGTGCCAGCAGCTTGACGGCAGGGGGCCAAGAGACCCAGTACTTC. Protein: CASSLTAGGQETQYF.

There are a few counts of this clonotype. The chain links TRBV6-5 to TRBJ1-2, with D unclear. This CDR3 spans 13 amino acids. Germline values: CDR1 MNHEY, CDR2 SVGAGI. V was shortened by 6 bases and J by 8 bases, with 16 bases between the two germline ends. The CDR3 here is CASSPGRVHGYTF. The CDR3 coding sequence is TGTGCCAGCAGCCCCGGTCGGGTTCACGGCTACACCTTC.